This TCR beta chain was documented in a study of blood T cell repertoires in COVID-19. Study overall: The study drew acute and convalescent COVID-19 samples from the United States, Italy and Spain. T cells, B-cell-depleted T cells, or PBMCs supplied cDNA or gDNA.

After removal of 4 bases from V and 5 bases from J, the junction contained 8 bases not matched to a gene. CDR1 and CDR2 (germline): KGHDR, SFDVKD. CDR3 length: 16 residues. In the authors' workflow: Reference gene primer amplification gave estimated nucleated cell counts. TCRdb's copy holds only in-frame clones and misses some; the assay was immunoSEQ multiplex PCR. D and trimming were read from the DNA, whereas the V and J calls and clone size are those reported in that table. The sample consists of 120,000 to 150,000 clones, approximately 80% of them appearing once. The sequenced material came from peripheral blood. This receptor was identified in a human donor with acute or convalescent COVID-19. The donor label of this sample is uncertain. The rearrangement links TRBV24-1 to TRBJ1-2; 11 bases match TRBD1. CDR3 DNA: TGTGCCACCAGTGAGTCCGGGACAGGGGGACTTTATGGCTACACCTTC. Its protein product is CATSESGTGGLYGYTF.